This T cell receptor beta chain comes out of a study of Ad26.COV2.S vaccination and SARS-CoV-2 variants. A remark on this clone: As yet, its antigen is unknown.

The treatment here: some 19 received Ad26.COV2.S at low or high dose, single or two shots; roughly 5 received placebo; per-sample allocation not given. All samples were drawn on day 63, counting from the first vaccine or placebo injection. Study observations and caveats: People who got the vaccine or the placebo had similar non-spike TCR breadth. Vaccinees reportedly had broad spike-specific CD8+ and CD4+ T cell responses.

V lost 5 bases, J lost 1 base, and 15 bases lay in between. This CDR3 contains 15 residues. CDR1 and CDR2 from the germline V gene are LGHDT and YNNKEL (reference sequence). Assay used: immunoSEQ multiplex PCR; TCRdb lists only in-frame clones, some missing. The sample consists of hundreds of thousands of clones, around 90% of them appearing once. The sequencing used peripheral blood, collected in a trial of Ad26.COV2.S vaccine versus placebo. This TCR derives from a person aged 18 to 59 who received the Ad26.COV2.S COVID-19 vaccine or a placebo. V usage is TRBV3-1 (or the pseudogene TRBV3-2) and J usage is TRBJ2-7, with D perhaps TRBD2 (7 bases). As DNA, the CDR3 is TGTGCCAGCAGCAACCAGAGGGGGGGGTCCTACGAGCAGTACTTC. Translated: CASSNQRGGSYEQYF.